This TCR beta chain was identified during a study of blood T cell repertoires in COVID-19. Profiling relied on immunoSEQ multiplex PCR, and the TCRdb table lists in-frame clones only, not all of them. This table holds 35,000 to 55,000 clones, around 83% found once. Germline CDR1 and CDR2: MNHEY and SVGAGI. V shed 5 bases, J shed 8 bases, and the junction held 6 bases outside the gene matches. This CDR3 has 14 residues. The sequenced material came from peripheral blood. This TCR was recovered from a man aged 60 to 69 with active COVID-19. This chain links TRBV6-5 with TRBJ1-4, with 9 bases identical to TRBD1. The CDR3 coding sequence is TGTGCCAGCAGTCCGAGGACAGGGGCCGAAAAACTGTTTTTT. Residues: CASSPRTGAEKLFF.